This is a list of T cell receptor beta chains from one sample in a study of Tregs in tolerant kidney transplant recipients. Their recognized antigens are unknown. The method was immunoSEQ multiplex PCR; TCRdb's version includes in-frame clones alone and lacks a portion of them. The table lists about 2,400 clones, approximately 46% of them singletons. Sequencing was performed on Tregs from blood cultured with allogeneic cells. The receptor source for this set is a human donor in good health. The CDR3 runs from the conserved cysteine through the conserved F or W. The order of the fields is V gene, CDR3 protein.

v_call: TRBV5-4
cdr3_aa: CASSLSGPRSFTDTQYF

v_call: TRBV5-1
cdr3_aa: CASSFIPAGGYNEQFF

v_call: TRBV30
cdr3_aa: CAYQGGTEAFF

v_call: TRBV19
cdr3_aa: CASSFLGAGGLAKNIQYF

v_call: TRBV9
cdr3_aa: CASSVGGWTDTQYF

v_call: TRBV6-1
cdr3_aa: CASLAGRASYGYTF

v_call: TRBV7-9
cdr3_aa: CASSLARGKYEQYF

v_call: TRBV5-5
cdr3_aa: CASSASRGPGSEKLFF

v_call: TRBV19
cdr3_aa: CASSYGWEGYEQYF

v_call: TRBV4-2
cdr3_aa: CASSLLAGAPNYEQYF

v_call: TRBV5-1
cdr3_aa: CASSFTWAGELFF

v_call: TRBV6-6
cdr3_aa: CASSYSWGYEQYF

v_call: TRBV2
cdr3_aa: CASKAGQGFSPLHF

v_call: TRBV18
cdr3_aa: CASSLQGFHSNQPQHF

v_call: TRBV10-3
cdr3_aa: CAISEEASRANYGYTF

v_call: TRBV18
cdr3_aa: CASSPFPGLAGVEQYF

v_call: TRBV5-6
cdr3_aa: CASSLAGAPYNEQFF

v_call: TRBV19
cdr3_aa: CASRNAGRNKNIQYF

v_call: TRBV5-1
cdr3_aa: CASSLTQSSGANVLTF

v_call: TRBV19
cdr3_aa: CASSILFRQGHGYTF

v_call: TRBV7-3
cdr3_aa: CASSQAGPSYEQYF

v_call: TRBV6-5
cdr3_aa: CASSYSTQTSLHF

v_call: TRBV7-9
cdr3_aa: CASIQREAGDTQYF

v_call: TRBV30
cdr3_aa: CARGGRGTEAFF

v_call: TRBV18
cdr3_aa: CASSPRQGAGDEQFF

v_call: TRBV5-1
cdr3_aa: CASSRDSRNEKLFF

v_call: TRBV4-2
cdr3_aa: CASSLAENRGGEKLFF

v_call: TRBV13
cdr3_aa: CATPLVVSSGANVLTF

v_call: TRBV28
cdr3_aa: CASSAPLNTEAFF

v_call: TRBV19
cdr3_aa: CASSIATGTGSPLHF

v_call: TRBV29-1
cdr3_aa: CSVVRDRVKGTDTQYF

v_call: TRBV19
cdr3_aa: CASSFTDRGPIYGYTF

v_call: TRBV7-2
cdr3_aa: CASSRDGSNYGYTF

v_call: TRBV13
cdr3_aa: CASSLPSGSFYEQYF

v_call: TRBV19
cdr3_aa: CASTAGQVYSPLHF

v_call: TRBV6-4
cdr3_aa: CASSHSNQPQHF

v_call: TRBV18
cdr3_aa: CASSPKGGQPQHF

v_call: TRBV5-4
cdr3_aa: CASSYRSAKNIQYF

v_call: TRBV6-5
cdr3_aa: CASSRGQGWNTEAFF

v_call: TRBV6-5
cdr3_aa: CASSYSRRGAAFF

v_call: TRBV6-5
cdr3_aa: CASSYGVWGARGYTF

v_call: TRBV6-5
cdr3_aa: CASSPTGLLQPQHF

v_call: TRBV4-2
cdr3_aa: CASSQASGGDETQYF

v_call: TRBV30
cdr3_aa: CAWSNWTGAVSRNQPQHF

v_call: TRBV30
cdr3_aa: CAWISAGNTIYF

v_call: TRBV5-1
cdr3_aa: CASSLADARGVGYTF

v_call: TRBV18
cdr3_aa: CASSPGQSTGELFF

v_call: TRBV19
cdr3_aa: CASSFGRNPFTDTQYF

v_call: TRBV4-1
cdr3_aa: CASSQDLGRAGGNEQFF

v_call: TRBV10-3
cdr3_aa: CAISEGQHLSEQYF

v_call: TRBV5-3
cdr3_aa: CARSLGDGYTF

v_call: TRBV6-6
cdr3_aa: CASSYSASSGNTIYF

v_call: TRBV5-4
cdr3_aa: CASSEGLAGVFEQYF

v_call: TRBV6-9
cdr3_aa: CASSYLGAGNSPLHF

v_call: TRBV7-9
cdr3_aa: CASSKGGRRMTEAFF

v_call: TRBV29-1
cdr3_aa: CSVEGRGENIQYF

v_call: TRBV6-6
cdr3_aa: CASQTSYEQYF

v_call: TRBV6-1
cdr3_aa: CASSDRTGGLTQYF

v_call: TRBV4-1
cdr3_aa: CASSQIWAGDLNEQFF